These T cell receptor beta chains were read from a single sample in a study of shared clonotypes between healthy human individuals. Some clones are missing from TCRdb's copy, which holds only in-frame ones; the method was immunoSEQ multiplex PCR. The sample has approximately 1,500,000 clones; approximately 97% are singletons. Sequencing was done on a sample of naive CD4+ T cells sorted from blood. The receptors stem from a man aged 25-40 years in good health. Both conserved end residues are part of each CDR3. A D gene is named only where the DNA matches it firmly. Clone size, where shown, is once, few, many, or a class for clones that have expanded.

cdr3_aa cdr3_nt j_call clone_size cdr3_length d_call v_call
CASRDRQGEPTRTNYEQYF TGTGCCAGCAGAGATCGACAGGGGGAGCCGACTAGGACGAACTACGAGCAGTACTTC TRBJ2-7 . 19 TRBD1 TRBV7-2
CSVGTDRSYGYTF TGCAGCGTCGGGACAGACAGGTCTTATGGCTACACCTTC TRBJ1-2 . 13 TRBD1 TRBV29-1
CASRLKLSGTTDTQYF TGTGCCAGCAGACTCAAACTAAGCGGGACCACAGATACGCAGTATTTT TRBJ2-3 . 16 . TRBV21-1
CASSRPLTGVATEAFF TGTGCCAGCAGCCGCCCGCTGACAGGGGTCGCCACTGAAGCTTTCTTT TRBJ1-1 . 16 TRBD1 TRBV11-2
CATSKRRASGRQETQYF TGTGCCACCAGCAAACGCCGGGCTAGCGGGAGGCAAGAGACCCAGTACTTC TRBJ2-5 . 17 TRBD2 TRBV15
CASSQDRPGIEAFF TGCGCCAGCAGCCAAGATCGGCCAGGGATTGAAGCTTTCTTT TRBJ1-1 . 14 . TRBV4-1
CASSLWSFRDRGHEAFF TGCGCCAGCAGCTTGTGGTCTTTCAGGGACAGAGGCCACGAAGCTTTCTTT TRBJ1-1 . 17 TRBD1 TRBV5-1
CASSQRTSGSYEQFF TGCGCCAGCAGCCAAAGGACTAGCGGGAGTTATGAGCAGTTCTTC TRBJ2-1 . 15 TRBD2 TRBV4-3
CASSYSGGSLDYTF TGTGCCAGCAGTTACTCGGGAGGGTCCCTTGACTACACCTTC TRBJ1-2 . 14 . TRBV6-6
CASRNQGSGANVLTF TGTGCCAGCAGAAATCAGGGGTCTGGGGCCAACGTCCTGACTTTC TRBJ2-6 . 15 . TRBV14
CASSLAAVRGRVNEQFF TGTGCCAGCAGCTTGGCCGCGGTCAGGGGGCGAGTCAATGAGCAGTTCTTC TRBJ2-1 . 17 TRBD1 TRBV5-5
CASRITGNTEAFF TGTGCCAGTAGGATTACAGGGAACACTGAAGCTTTCTTT TRBJ1-1 once 13 . TRBV19
CASSLYGHPIIYEQYF TGTGCCAGCAGTTTATACGGACATCCGATTATCTACGAGCAGTACTTC TRBJ2-7 . 16 . TRBV27
CASHSTASNTGELFF TGTGCCAGCCATTCGACAGCCTCGAACACCGGGGAGCTGTTTTTT TRBJ2-2 . 15 . TRBV6-5
CASSLAASGQETQYF TGCGCCAGCAGCTTGGCTGCTAGCGGCCAAGAGACCCAGTACTTC TRBJ2-5 . 15 TRBD2 TRBV5-1
CASSVGGQGGNQPQHF TGTGCCAGCAGTGTGGGGGGACAGGGCGGCAATCAGCCCCAGCATTTT TRBJ1-5 . 16 TRBD1 TRBV6-1
CASSRGLAGLNQNIQYF TGTGCCAGCAGCCGCGGACTAGCGGGACTTAATCAAAACATTCAGTACTTC TRBJ2-4 . 17 TRBD2 TRBV14
CASSQEGAPSTDTQYF TGCGCCAGCAGCCAAGAGGGAGCCCCTAGCACAGATACGCAGTATTTT TRBJ2-3 . 16 . TRBV4-1
CASSYYPQGTTYGYTF TGTGCCAGCAGTTACTACCCCCAGGGGACAACCTATGGCTACACCTTC TRBJ1-2 . 16 . TRBV6-5
CASSGGAGGYGTDTQYF TGTGCCAGCAGCGGAGGGGCCGGAGGGTACGGCACAGATACGCAGTATTTT TRBJ2-3 . 17 . TRBV9
CASRDRGRLYEQYF TGTGCCAGCAGAGACAGGGGGAGGCTTTACGAGCAGTACTTC TRBJ2-7 . 14 TRBD1 TRBV28
CASSLYPLAGGISGELFF TGTGCCAGCAGCCTCTATCCACTAGCGGGAGGGATTTCCGGGGAGCTGTTTTTT TRBJ2-2 . 18 TRBD2 TRBV7-2
CSVEGSPDRAETQYF TGCAGCGTTGAAGGCTCACCAGACCGGGCGGAGACCCAGTACTTC TRBJ2-5 . 15 . TRBV29-1
CASSPLGGAGGTEAFF TGTGCCAGCAGTCCCCTGGGGGGAGCCGGGGGCACTGAAGCTTTCTTT TRBJ1-1 . 16 . TRBV27
CASSQGPTGSYNEQFF TGCGCCAGCAGCCAAGGTCCGACAGGTTCCTACAATGAGCAGTTCTTC TRBJ2-1 . 16 . TRBV4-1
CASNTDGGRSQETQYF TGTGCCAGCAACACCGACGGGGGACGCAGCCAAGAGACCCAGTACTTC TRBJ2-5 . 16 . TRBV7-2
CATRQEEDGYTF TGTGCCACCCGGCAGGAGGAGGATGGCTACACCTTC TRBJ1-2 . 12 . TRBV10-3
CASSLSDGEKLFF TGTGCCAGCAGCCTCTCCGACGGCGAAAAACTGTTTTTT TRBJ1-4 . 13 . TRBV7-9
CASSRLSDSYNEQFF TGCGCCAGCAGCCGCCTTTCCGACAGCTACAATGAGCAGTTCTTC TRBJ2-1 . 15 . TRBV5-1
CASSLGMAGASYNEQFF TGCGCCAGCAGCTTGGGGATGGCCGGAGCCTCCTACAATGAGCAGTTCTTC TRBJ2-1 . 17 . TRBV5-1
CASSLSKRADYTGELFF TGTGCCAGCAGTTTATCAAAGAGAGCGGATTACACCGGGGAGCTGTTTTTT TRBJ2-2 . 17 . TRBV27
CASSMGGSSYNEQFF TGTGCCAGTAGTATGGGCGGGAGCTCCTACAATGAGCAGTTCTTC TRBJ2-1 . 15 TRBD2 TRBV19
CASSPLSGTPYEQYF TGTGCCAGCTCACCACTTAGCGGGACCCCCTACGAGCAGTACTTC TRBJ2-7 . 15 TRBD2 TRBV18
CASGLTGTVPYEQYF TGCGCCAGCGGGCTTACCGGGACAGTTCCCTACGAGCAGTACTTC TRBJ2-7 . 15 TRBD1 TRBV5-1
CASSTGGELFF TGTGCCAGCTCAACGGGCGGGGAGCTGTTTTTT TRBJ2-2 . 11 . TRBV18
CASSPLKAGREGIEQYF TGTGCCAGCAGCCCTCTAAAGGCAGGGCGGGAGGGTATCGAGCAGTACTTC TRBJ2-7 once 17 TRBD2 TRBV11-2
CASSLSGGGPYEQYF TGTGCCAGCAGCCTCTCGGGCGGAGGGCCCTACGAGCAGTACTTC TRBJ2-7 once 15 . TRBV7-2
CASSRDTWTSGSSYEQYF TGTGCCAGTAGTCGGGACACCTGGACTAGCGGGAGCTCCTACGAGCAGTACTTC TRBJ2-7 once 18 TRBD2 TRBV19
CAWAGTGLGETQYF TGTGCCTGGGCCGGGACAGGCTTGGGGGAGACCCAGTACTTC TRBJ2-5 . 14 TRBD1 TRBV30
CASSNTPGQVGLNHYNEQFF TGTGCCAGCAGCAATACACCGGGACAGGTGGGTCTAAATCATTACAATGAGCAGTTCTTC TRBJ2-1 . 20 TRBD1 TRBV9
CSVEAANTEAFF TGCAGCGTTGAGGCAGCGAACACTGAAGCTTTCTTT TRBJ1-1 once 12 . TRBV29-1
CSAGYKNIQYF TGCAGTGCGGGCTACAAAAACATTCAGTACTTC TRBJ2-4 few 11 . TRBV20-1
CASSSTGGGIYEQYF TGTGCCAGCAGTTCGACGGGAGGGGGGATCTACGAGCAGTACTTC TRBJ2-7 . 15 TRBD2 TRBV6-5
CASSRTSGIRNEQFF TGTGCCAGCAGCCGGACTAGCGGGATTCGAAATGAGCAGTTCTTC TRBJ2-1 . 15 TRBD2 TRBV7-9
CASRTTPGFEQFF TGTGCCAGCAGGACCACCCCCGGGTTTGAGCAGTTCTTC TRBJ2-1 . 13 . TRBV6-5
CASSFWRETQYF TGTGCCAGCAGCTTTTGGCGAGAGACCCAGTACTTC TRBJ2-5 . 12 . TRBV11-2